Shown below are 20 T cell receptor beta chains from a single sample sequenced in a study of CD8 T cells in ankylosing spondylitis. General study findings and limits: Several highly homologous variants made up a TCR beta motif, and this motif appeared characteristic of ankylosing spondylitis blood.

In TCRdb, the 5' RACE reads were re-called with MiXCR into one record per CDR3 protein. The repertoire holds approximately 220,000 distinct CDR3 sequences, with about 16% as singletons. What these receptors recognize is not known. The material sequenced was blood, either unsorted or a sorted T cell fraction (not recorded which). The receptors stem from a male donor with ankylosing spondylitis.

Here the CDR3 DNA reads TGCGCCAGCAGCCAAGGCTGGGGACTAGCGGGAGCCGGCGAGCAGTACTTC. This sequence encodes CASSQGWGLAGAGEQYF. This chain connects TRBV4-3 to TRBJ2-7, with TRBD2 matching 14 bases. Losses at the gene ends were 1 base for V and 6 bases for J; bases not matched to a gene: 8. Germline CDR1 reads LGHNA; CDR2 reads YSLEER. CDR3 size: 17 residues.

This clonotype turned up a few times. The chain links TRBV29-1 to TRBJ1-2; 7 nucleotides agree with TRBD1. The ends lost 7 bases at V and 5 bases at J; junction bases unmatched: 4. CDR1 and CDR2 (germline): SQVTM, ANQGSEA. The CDR3 covers 11 residues. This CDR3 reads CSATGLYGYTF. CDR3 in DNA: TGCAGCGCGACAGGGTTATATGGCTACACCTTC.

This clonotype has only a few counts. V usage is TRBV10-3 and J usage is TRBJ2-1; D gene uncertain. Germline loops: CDR1 ENHRY, CDR2 SYGVKD. The CDR3 extends over 11 amino acids. Trimming took off 3 bases at V and 3 bases at J, with 0 bases between the two ends. The DNA of the CDR3 is TGTGCCATCAGTGACTACAATGAGCAGTTCTTC. It yields the protein CAISDYNEQFF.

This clonotype has just a few counts. The chain is built from TRBV12-3 or TRBV12-4 and TRBJ2-7; D not resolved. V was shortened by 1 base and J by 0 bases, with 10 bases between the two germline ends. This CDR3 region has 15 residues. The CDR3 sequence: CASSLGQLSSYEQYF. The CDR3 DNA is TGTGCCAGCAGTTTAGGCCAGTTATCCTCCTACGAGCAGTACTTC.

This sequence joins TRBV3-1 and TRBJ2-7; 9 bases line up with TRBD2. Germline V gene lookup returns CDR1 LGHDT and CDR2 YNNKEL (reference sequence). V dropped 0 bases and J dropped 5; count of bases not matched to a gene: 11. The CDR3 spans 17 residues. This chain's CDR3 is CASSQEAGGPTGDEQYF. The CDR3 region has the DNA TGTGCCAGCAGCCAAGAGGCGGGAGGGCCTACCGGGGACGAGCAGTACTTC.

The chain links TRBV5-4 to TRBJ1-1, with D unresolved. Germline V lookup: CDR1 SGHNT, CDR2 YYREEE (reference sequence). The V and J ends lost 2 bases and 4 bases respectively, with 15 bases between them. The CDR3 is 15 amino acids. CDR3 DNA: TGTGCCAGCAGCTTCGAATCAGATCTGGGCACTGAAGCTTTCTTT. Amino acid sequence: CASSFESDLGTEAFF.

This clonotype was detected ten times or more. The V gene is TRBV29-1, the J gene TRBJ2-7; the match to TRBD1 covers 8 bases. Germline V gives CDR1 SQVTM, CDR2 ANQGSEA. Trimming removed 1 base from V and 2 bases from J; junction bases left unmatched: 1. The CDR3 sequence is 13 residues long. The CDR3 DNA is TGCAGCGTTGAAGGGACAGGGACCTACGAGCAGTACTTC. This codes for CSVEGTGTYEQYF.

The DNA of the CDR3 is TGTGCCAGCAGCTTGGAGGCATATAACACTGAAGCTTTCTTT. The encoded protein is CASSLEAYNTEAFF. The rearrangement joins TRBV5-6 to TRBJ1-1; D is uncertain. The CDR3 covers 14 residues. CDR1 and CDR2 (germline): SGHDT, YYEEEE. V lost 0 bases to trimming and J lost 2 bases, with 8 bases between them.

This sequence joins TRBV5-1 and TRBJ2-1, with 10 bases lining up with TRBD1. The CDR3 length is 16 residues. Germline lookup yields CDR1 SGHRS and CDR2 YFSETQ. The ends lost 0 bases at V and 4 bases at J; junction bases unmatched: 4. CDR3 amino acids: CASSLVPGQGYNEQFF. CDR3 nucleotides: TGCGCCAGCAGCTTGGTACCGGGACAGGGGTACAATGAGCAGTTCTTC. The entire variable domain, with the rest obtained from reference TRBV5-1 and TRBJ2-1, is as follows: KAGVTQTPRYLIKTRGQQVTLSCSPISGHRSVSWYQQTPGQGLQFLFEYFSETQRNKGNFPGRFSGRQFSNSRSEMNVSTLELGDSALYLCASSLVPGQGYNEQFFGPGTRLTVL.

The chain combines TRBV20-1 with TRBJ2-5, with 9 bases that match TRBD2. The CDR3 is made up of 16 amino acids. CDR1 DFQATT and CDR2 SNEGSKA come from the germline V gene (reference sequence). V dropped 4 bases and J dropped 5; count of bases not matched to a gene: 14. CDR3 residues: CSATGSGGRAGETQYF. The CDR3 DNA follows: TGCAGTGCTACCGGATCCGGCGGGAGGGCCGGGGAGACCCAGTACTTC.

This chain links TRBV7-8 with TRBJ2-2, with 8 bases that match TRBD1. Germline loops: CDR1 SGHVS, CDR2 FQNEAQ. The V segment lost 5 bases and the J segment 4 bases; nucleotides outside the gene matches: 6. The CDR3 runs 15 residues. The chain's CDR3 is CASSDWTGPTGELFF. The CDR3 nucleotides are TGTGCCAGCAGCGATTGGACAGGGCCCACCGGGGAGCTGTTTTTT.

This clonotype was found a few times. This rearrangement joins TRBV7-9 to TRBJ2-1; no reliable D call. V dropped 1 base and J dropped 10 bases, with 8 bases sitting between them. CDR1 is SEHNR and CDR2 is FQNEAQ in the germline V gene (reference sequence). CDR3 size: 12 residues. This CDR3 is CASSLDWPEQFF. The CDR3 nucleotides read TGTGCCAGCAGCTTAGACTGGCCAGAGCAGTTCTTC.

This clonotype was observed a handful of times. This rearrangement joins TRBV20-1 to TRBJ2-7, with TRBD2 matching 13 bases. Germline-derived CDR1 and CDR2 are DFQATT and SNEGSKA (reference sequence). The CDR3 extends over 16 amino acids. V dropped 0 bases and J dropped 1; count of bases not matched to a gene: 3. The CDR3 nucleotides are TGCAGTGCTAGAGATGGGACTAGCGGGAATTCCTACGAGCAGTACTTC. The encoded protein is CSARDGTSGNSYEQYF.

The chain couples TRBV20-1 to TRBJ1-1; 7 bases map to TRBD1. V lost 6 bases to trimming and J lost 4 bases; unmatched junction nucleotides: 11. The germline CDR1 and CDR2 sequences are DFQATT and SNEGSKA (reference sequence). The length of the CDR3 is 14 residues. Written as DNA, the CDR3 is TGCAGTGCGCTAACTTTAGGGGGCTCCACTGAAGCTTTCTTT. Residues: CSALTLGGSTEAFF.

The genes are TRBV20-1 and TRBJ2-2; no firm D call. Trimming stripped 1 base from V and 0 bases from J, with 24 bases between. The CDR3 runs 20 residues. Germline V gene lookup returns CDR1 DFQATT and CDR2 SNEGSKA (reference sequence). CDR3 sequence reads: CSARAYPTRERATNTGELFF. The CDR3, as DNA: TGCAGTGCTAGAGCCTACCCCACGCGCGAAAGGGCGACGAACACCGGGGAGCTGTTTTTT.

The V call is TRBV4-1, the J call TRBJ2-1; TRBD2 matches at 9 bases. After removal of 2 bases from V and 2 bases from J, the junction contained 4 bases not matched to a gene. This CDR3 has 16 residues. Germline CDR1 MGHRA, CDR2 YSYEKL. CDR3 nucleotides: TGCGCCAGCAGCCAAACTGCGGGAGGGGCCTACAATGAGCAGTTCTTC. Translating it yields CASSQTAGGAYNEQFF.

V gene TRBV12-3 or TRBV12-4 combines with J gene TRBJ1-2; D remains unclear. CDR3 length: 13 residues. The V and J ends lost 2 bases and 2 bases respectively, with 6 bases between them. CDR3 sequence reads: CASSLSTNYGYTF. CDR3 bases: TGTGCCAGCAGTTTAAGCACCAACTATGGCTACACCTTC.

This clonotype has more than one count but fewer than ten. V and J are TRBV4-2 and TRBJ2-2; D is perhaps TRBD1 (6 bases). CDR3 size: 14 residues. Germline loops: CDR1 LGHNA, CDR2 YNFKEQ. Trimming took 4 bases from V and 3 from J, leaving 9 bases between them. The CDR3 coding sequence is TGTGCCAGCAGCCCTGCAGGGGACACCGGGGAGCTGTTTTTT. Translated: CASSPAGDTGELFF.

This clonotype was seen ten or more times. The chain joins TRBV4-3 to TRBJ2-7, with 8 nucleotides matching TRBD2. Unmatched junction bases numbered 8, after V lost 0 bases and J lost 4 bases. The CDR3 extends over 16 amino acids. CDR1 and CDR2 (germline): LGHNA, YSLEER. The CDR3 nucleotides are TGCGCCAGCAGCCAAGATGGCTTTGGCGGGAGGTACGAGCAGTACTTC. Protein: CASSQDGFGGRYEQYF.

This clonotype has only a few counts. The chain joins TRBV12-3 or TRBV12-4 to TRBJ1-1; a weak D match, TRBD1 (5 bases). V was clipped by 7 bases and J by 0 bases, with 24 bases between them. The length of the CDR3 is 18 residues. CDR3 nucleotides: TGTGCCAGCACGCCGGGTGTGAGGACAACGCCCTTGAACACTGAAGCTTTCTTT. Amino acid sequence: CASTPGVRTTPLNTEAFF.